The 32 T cell receptor beta chains below all came from one sample that was sequenced in a study of OX40 agonist ivuxolimab in advanced cancers. TCRdb's table, derived via immunoSEQ multiplex PCR, lists solely in-frame clones and lacks some. The repertoire holds over 45,000 clones, with around 89% as singletons. Sequencing was performed on CD4+ or CD8+ T cells sorted from blood, taken in a trial of the OX40 agonist ivuxolimab. These receptors all stem from an adult with an advanced solid tumor such as melanoma, head and neck, liver or kidney cancer.

This sequence joins TRBV30 and TRBJ1-5; 9 nucleotides match TRBD1. The ends lost 8 bases at V and 4 bases at J; junction bases unmatched: 6. CDR1 GTSNPN and CDR2 SVGIG come from the germline V gene (reference sequence). The CDR3 contains 13 residues. The CDR3 is CARRDRENQPQHF. DNA for the CDR3: TGTGCCAGAAGGGACAGGGAAAATCAGCCCCAGCATTTT.

This chain connects TRBV5-4 to TRBJ1-2; TRBD1 agrees at 10 bases. CDR1 and CDR2 (germline): SGHNT, YYREEE (reference sequence). J gave up 7 bases and V 4 bases, and 10 bases lay outside the gene matches. The CDR3 contains 15 residues. This chain's CDR3 is CASSPETGGASGYTF. CDR3 coding DNA: TGTGCCAGCAGCCCGGAGACAGGGGGCGCATCTGGCTACACCTTC.

The V and J genes are TRBV2 and TRBJ2-1; D is ambiguous. Germline lookup yields CDR1 SNHLY and CDR2 FYNNEI. This CDR3 comprises 8 residues. V lost 6 bases and J 10 bases, leaving 1 base between the germline ends. CDR3 amino acids: CASREQFF. CDR3 bases: TGTGCCAGCAGGGAGCAGTTCTTC.

J is TRBJ2-2 and V is TRBV29-1; maybe TRBD2 (6 bases). The CDR3 covers 13 residues. V was pared by 4 bases and J by 1 base, with 7 bases between. Germline assignment: CDR1 SQVTM and CDR2 ANQGSEA. Here the CDR3 reads CSVAGENTGELFF. Here the CDR3 DNA reads TGCAGCGTTGCGGGGGAGAACACCGGGGAGCTGTTTTTT.

Only a few counts were recorded for this clone. The rearrangement joins TRBV5-6 to TRBJ2-5; the match to TRBD2 covers 15 bases. The CDR3 spans 16 residues. V gave up 4 bases and J gave up 5 bases; unmatched junction bases: 6. Germline assignment: CDR1 SGHDT and CDR2 YYEEEE. In DNA, the CDR3 is TGTGCCAGCAGCCTTTGGACTAGCGGGGGGGCTGAGACCCAGTACTTC. Translating it yields CASSLWTSGGAETQYF. Full variable domain (rest looked up from reference TRBV5-6 and TRBJ2-5): DAGVTQSPTHLIKTRGQQVTLRCSPKSGHDTVSWYQQALGQGPQFIFQYYEEEERQRGNFPDRFSGHQFPNYSSELNVNALLLGDSALYLCASSLWTSGGAETQYFGPGTRLLVL.

This sequence joins TRBV9 and TRBJ2-3; D is uncertain. This CDR3 comprises 16 residues. Germline V gives CDR1 SGDLS, CDR2 YYNGEE. Deletions cut 0 bases from V and 2 bases from J, with 13 bases between. The CDR3 nucleotides read TGTGCCAGCAGCGTAGAGGAAGGCGGAAACACAGATACGCAGTATTTT. Protein product: CASSVEEGGNTDTQYF. Supplemented by reference TRBV9 and TRBJ2-3, the full variable domain reads DSGVTQTPKHLITATGQRVTLRCSPRSGDLSVYWYQQSLDQGLQFLIQYYNGEERAKGNILERFSAQQFPDLHSELNLSSLELGDSALYFCASSVEEGGNTDTQYFGPGTRLTVL.

The chain uses TRBV30 and TRBJ2-7, with 7 bases matching TRBD1. Germline CDR1 is GTSNPN and CDR2 is SVGIG (reference sequence). After removal of 7 bases from V and 2 bases from J, the junction contained 8 bases not matched to a gene. The CDR3 loop spans 13 amino acids. The CDR3, as DNA: TGTGCCTCCACAGGGGACGCCACCTACGAGCAGTACTTC. Translation gives CASTGDATYEQYF.

The J gene is TRBJ2-5, the V gene TRBV19; D is possibly TRBD2 (6 bases). The CDR3 consists of 15 residues. Looked up from germline, CDR1 is LNHDA and CDR2 is SQIVND (reference sequence). Trimming removed 8 bases at V and 3 bases at J, with 19 bases between. The CDR3 nucleotides are TGTGCCAGTTCAATTTTCCCGGGAGCGGAAGAGACCCAGTACTTC. The encoded protein is CASSIFPGAEETQYF. Supplemented by reference TRBV19 and TRBJ2-5, the full variable domain reads DGGITQSPKYLFRKEGQNVTLSCEQNLNHDAMYWYRQDPGQGLRLIYYSQIVNDFQKGDIAEGYSVSREKKESFPLTVTSAQKNPTAFYLCASSIFPGAEETQYFGPGTRLLVL.

The genes are TRBV11-2 and TRBJ2-5; D is perhaps TRBD2 (5 bases). V lost 8 bases to trimming and J lost 0 bases, with 7 bases between them. Per germline, CDR1 SGHAT and CDR2 FQNNGV. This CDR3 comprises 12 residues. The CDR3 reads CASRLYQETQYF. In DNA form, the CDR3 reads TGTGCCAGCCGACTATACCAAGAGACCCAGTACTTC.

V is TRBV6-1 and J is TRBJ2-5; 7 positions agree with TRBD2. Germline V CDR1 and CDR2: MNHNS, SASEGT. V lost 8 bases to trimming and J lost 1 base; unmatched junction nucleotides: 7. The CDR3 contains 14 residues. CDR3 loop: CASQAAGVQETQYF. As DNA, the CDR3 is TGTGCCAGCCAGGCCGCGGGGGTCCAAGAGACCCAGTACTTC.

The V and J genes are TRBV28 and TRBJ2-3; no clear D. V lost 1 base, J lost 8 bases, and 16 bases lay in between. The CDR3 runs to 15 residues. Germline values: CDR1 MDHEN, CDR2 SYDVKM. The CDR3 coding sequence is TGTGCCAGCAGTTTATTTTCAGGCGCCCTAGGTACGCAGTATTTT. It encodes CASSLFSGALGTQYF.

The chain combines TRBV2 with TRBJ2-5; D remains unclear. Germline lookup yields CDR1 SNHLY and CDR2 FYNNEI. The V and J ends lost 6 bases and 0 bases respectively, with 11 bases between them. This CDR3 comprises 14 residues. The CDR3 DNA reads as TGTGCCAGCAGAGAGGACGCCAACCAAGAGACCCAGTACTTC. Residues: CASREDANQETQYF.

This chain joins TRBV12-5 and TRBJ2-2, with D possibly matching TRBD1 (6 bases). This CDR3 has 14 amino acids. CDR1 is LGHNT and CDR2 is FRNRAP in the germline V gene. Trimming took 5 bases from V and 6 from J, leaving 13 bases between them. CDR3 sequence: CASGPDSFPGELFF. DNA for the CDR3: TGTGCTAGTGGTCCGGACAGTTTTCCCGGGGAGCTGTTTTTT.

The rearrangement uses TRBV6-5 and TRBJ2-7; 7 nucleotides align to TRBD1. The germline gives CDR1 MNHEY, CDR2 SVGAGI. The CDR3 covers 14 residues. Unmatched junction bases numbered 6, after V lost 2 bases and J lost 5 bases. In nucleotides, the CDR3 is TGTGCCAGCAGTTACCTGGACAGGCCCGACGAGCAGTACTTC. It specifies CASSYLDRPDEQYF.

The V gene is TRBV5-1, the J gene TRBJ1-2; the D gene is possibly TRBD1 (6 bases). The CDR3 covers 15 residues. Trimming stripped 4 bases from V and 4 bases from J, with 17 bases between. Germline assignment: CDR1 SGHRS and CDR2 YFSETQ. As DNA, the CDR3 is TGCGCCAGCAGCCCGGGACAAGGATCTACCTATGGCTACACCTTC. Its translation: CASSPGQGSTYGYTF.

This chain joins TRBV6-5 and TRBJ2-1; the D gene could be TRBD1 or TRBD2 (5 bases each). From germline, CDR1 is MNHEY and CDR2 SVGAGI. Between the trimmed V and J ends, which lost 11 bases and 6 bases, there was a span of 14 bases. The CDR3 covers 12 residues. The CDR3 is CAAERGGNEQFF. The CDR3 nucleotides are TGTGCCGCGGAGAGGGGCGGCAATGAGCAGTTCTTC.

V gene TRBV4-1 combines with J gene TRBJ2-5; the match to TRBD2 covers 9 bases. Trimming removed 3 bases from V and 1 base from J; junction bases left unmatched: 6. The CDR3 runs to 16 residues. In germline, CDR1 is MGHRA, CDR2 YSYEKL. The CDR3 nucleotides are TGCGCCAGCAGCCAGACAGCGGGGGGACTCCAAGAGACCCAGTACTTC. Its translation: CASSQTAGGLQETQYF.

The chain joins TRBV21-1 to TRBJ2-2; the table calls TRBD1, which could not be checked here. TRBV21-1 is classified as a pseudogene. The length of the CDR3 is 16 residues. The CDR3 sequence: CASSIPGETDTGELFF. DNA for the CDR3: TGTGCCAGCAGCATTCCAGGGGAAACCGACACCGGGGAGCTGTTTTTT.

The CDR3 region is CASSLTGPRNNEQFF. The CDR3 DNA reads as TGTGCCAGCAGCCTGACAGGCCCGCGGAACAATGAGCAGTTCTTC. This chain links TRBV7-8 with TRBJ2-1; TRBD1 is a possible D gene (6 bases). V lost 5 bases and J lost 5, with 16 bases in between. CDR1 and CDR2 from the germline V gene are SGHVS and FQNEAQ. The CDR3 is 15 residues long.

V is TRBV4-2 and J is TRBJ2-7, with 8 bases that match TRBD2. With 0 bases clipped from V and 2 bases from J, the junction kept 6 bases outside the gene matches. Germline V gives CDR1 LGHNA, CDR2 YNFKEQ. CDR3 length equals 16 residues. The CDR3: CASSQEARGAAYEQYF. The CDR3 DNA is TGTGCCAGCAGCCAAGAGGCGCGGGGGGCCGCCTACGAGCAGTACTTC.

This clone is a singleton in its sample. V and J are TRBV11-2 and TRBJ1-5, with D tentatively TRBD1 (5 bases). CDR1 SGHAT and CDR2 FQNNGV come from the germline V gene. This CDR3 region has 14 residues. Trimming cost V 5 bases and J 4 bases, with 12 bases left between them. The CDR3 nucleotides read TGTGCCAGCAGCCCCGCCGGGGGAAATCAGCCCCAGCATTTT. Its protein is CASSPAGGNQPQHF. Supplemented by reference TRBV11-2 and TRBJ1-5, the full variable domain reads EAGVAQSPRYKIIEKRQSVAFWCNPISGHATLYWYQQILGQGPKLLIQFQNNGVVDDSQLPKDRFSAERLKGVDSTLKIQPAKLEDSAVYLCASSPAGGNQPQHFGDGTRLSIL.

V and J are TRBV19 and TRBJ1-4; 7 positions match TRBD1. The length of the CDR3 is 13 residues. J lost 6 bases, V lost 6 bases, and 4 bases had no gene match. CDR1 and CDR2 (germline): LNHDA, SQIVND (reference sequence). DNA for the CDR3: TGTGCCAGTAGACAGGGGTTAGATGAAAAACTGTTTTTT. This encodes CASRQGLDEKLFF.

This rearrangement joins TRBV19 to TRBJ2-7; tentative D call: TRBD2 (5 bases). The CDR3 covers 14 residues. Germline V gives CDR1 LNHDA, CDR2 SQIVND (reference sequence). Deletions cut 2 bases from V and 2 bases from J, with 10 bases between. CDR3 coding DNA: TGTGCCAGTAGTATAAGTGGAGGACCCTACGAGCAGTACTTC. Protein: CASSISGGPYEQYF.

The chain's CDR3 is CSVRDRTSYEQYF. DNA for the CDR3: TGCAGCGTTAGAGACAGGACATCCTACGAGCAGTACTTC. The rearrangement joins TRBV29-1 to TRBJ2-7; D might be TRBD1 (6 bases). The V end was cut by 5 bases, the J end by 1 base, with 12 bases between. This CDR3 contains 13 residues. The V gene's germline CDR1 is SQVTM and CDR2 ANQGSEA.

The chain joins TRBV6-5 to TRBJ2-5; 7 bases agree with TRBD1. The germline CDR1 and CDR2 sequences are MNHEY and SVGAGI. Trimming removed 6 bases from V and 5 bases from J; junction bases left unmatched: 12. This CDR3 spans 15 amino acids. CDR3 in DNA: TGTGCCAGCAGACAAGACAGGGAATGGAGGGAGACCCAGTACTTC. Translation gives CASRQDREWRETQYF.

The chain's CDR3 is CASGGLANEQFF. Written as DNA, the CDR3 is TGTGCCAGCGGGGGGTTGGCCAATGAGCAGTTCTTC. This chain uses TRBV5-4 with TRBJ2-1, with a weak D call TRBD2 (6 bases). With 7 bases removed from V and 6 bases from J, the gap between germline ends came to 11 bases. The CDR3 totals 12 residues. Germline-derived CDR1 and CDR2 are SGHNT and YYREEE (reference sequence).

This clone has only a few counts. The chain carries TRBV12-5 and TRBJ2-3; a possible D gene is TRBD2 (5 bases). This CDR3 has 14 residues. Trimming removed 8 bases from V and 0 bases from J, with 12 bases in between. CDR1 LGHNT and CDR2 FRNRAP come from the germline V gene. CDR3 protein: CASSGGLSTDTQYF. The CDR3 DNA sequence: TGTGCTAGTAGTGGAGGCCTGAGCACAGATACGCAGTATTTT.

This clone was recorded only once. V and J are TRBV6-4 and TRBJ2-1; D gene ambiguous. Germline-derived CDR1 and CDR2 are MRHNA and SNTAGT. The V and J ends lost 0 bases and 8 bases respectively, with 2 bases between them. This CDR3 has 11 residues. CDR3 in amino acids: CASSDSHEQFF. The CDR3 DNA reads TGTGCCAGCAGTGACTCTCATGAGCAGTTCTTC.

V gene TRBV4-1 combines with J gene TRBJ2-1; 7 bases align to TRBD1. The CDR3 totals 14 residues. From germline, CDR1 is MGHRA and CDR2 YSYEKL. Losses at the gene ends were 1 base for V and 4 bases for J; bases not matched to a gene: 1. This chain's CDR3 is CASSQGQGYNEQFF. The CDR3 region has the DNA TGCGCCAGCAGCCAAGGACAGGGATACAATGAGCAGTTCTTC.

This rearrangement joins TRBV4-1 to TRBJ2-2; D is perhaps TRBD1 or TRBD2 (5 bases each). The CDR3 has 15 amino acids. CDR1 and CDR2 (germline): MGHRA, YSYEKL. V was trimmed by 1 base and J by 5 bases, leaving 11 bases between them. In DNA form, the CDR3 reads TGCGCCAGCAGCCAAGGGGGGACGGGAACCGGGGAGCTGTTTTTT. This translates into CASSQGGTGTGELFF.

There are a few counts of this clone. The V call is TRBV7-9, the J call TRBJ2-2; 12 bases are shared with TRBD2. The CDR3 consists of 15 residues. The J segment lost 4 bases and the V segment lost 5 bases, leaving 2 bases of the junction unmatched. CDR1 SEHNR and CDR2 FQNEAQ come from the germline V gene (reference sequence). The CDR3 here is CASSRTSGTTGELFF. CDR3 nucleotides: TGTGCCAGCAGCCGGACTAGCGGGACCACCGGGGAGCTGTTTTTT. The full variable domain, rest sourced from reference TRBV7-9 and TRBJ2-2, is DTGVSQNPRHKITKRGQNVTFRCDPISEHNRLYWYRQTLGQGPEFLTYFQNEAQLEKSRLLSDRFSAERPKGSFSTLEIQRTEQGDSAMYLCASSRTSGTTGELFFGEGSRLTVL.

About this clone: The sample carries other DNA sequences with the same CDR3. The chain carries TRBV7-6 and TRBJ2-7; 8 positions match TRBD2. The germline gives CDR1 SGHVS, CDR2 FNYEAQ. CDR3 length: 16 residues. V was clipped by 6 bases and J by 0 bases; unmatched bases: 10. The chain's CDR3 is CASSASAGGRSYEQYF. The CDR3 nucleotides are TGTGCCAGCAGTGCCTCCGCGGGGGGCCGCTCCTACGAGCAGTACTTC.